Listed below are T cell receptor beta chains from one sample, sequenced in a study of beta chain features in type 1 diabetes. Assay used: immunoSEQ multiplex PCR; TCRdb lists only in-frame clones, some missing. The sample includes 900,000 or so clones, roughly 15% of them seen just once. Sequences were obtained from naive CD4+ T cells from blood. These receptors all come from a woman younger than 30 in good health. The CDR3 runs from the conserved cysteine through the conserved F or W. The order of the fields is CDR3 DNA, CDR3 protein, J gene, V gene, clone size, D gene. D genes are given only for firm matches. Some rows mark clone size as missing; the rest say once, few, many or name a class of expanded clone.

TGTGCCAGCACCCAGGGGGCGCTTTCCTACGAGCAGTACTTC | CASTQGALSYEQYF | TRBJ2-7 | TRBV7-2 | few | TRBD1
TGTGCCAGCAGTCCCACGGCCTGGAGGGAGTTTGGGACTAGCGGGAGGTTAGGCGGGGAGCTGTTTTTT | CASSPTAWREFGTSGRLGGELFF | TRBJ2-2 | TRBV28 | - | TRBD2
TGTGCCAGCAGTGAATTAGGACAGGCCGGGGAGCTGTTTTTT | CASSELGQAGELFF | TRBJ2-2 | TRBV2 | - | TRBD1
TGTGCCAGTGGGAGTATAGATACGCAGTATTTT | CASGSIDTQYF | TRBJ2-3 | TRBV5-4 | few | -
TGTGCCAGCAGCAATGCCGGAGCCAAAAACATTCAGTACTTC | CASSNAGAKNIQYF | TRBJ2-4 | TRBV21-1 | few | -
TGTGCCAGCCGAAACAGGGGGCGCAACTATGGCTACACCTTC | CASRNRGRNYGYTF | TRBJ1-2 | TRBV7-9 | few | TRBD1
TGTGCCAGCAGCTTAGATCTCAGAAAGGGGACACGAGGCATCGGACGGGGCTACACCTTC | CASSLDLRKGTRGIGRGYTF | TRBJ1-2 | TRBV11-2 | - | -
TGTGCCAGCAGCGCGACCGGGACTAGCTTCGAGCAGTACTTC | CASSATGTSFEQYF | TRBJ2-7 | TRBV7-2 | few | TRBD2
TGCGCCAGCAGCACAGGGACAGGGAACTCCTACGAGCAGTACTTC | CASSTGTGNSYEQYF | TRBJ2-7 | TRBV5-1 | - | TRBD1
TGTGCCAGCAGTCCCTCCCGCAGGGCTGTCGTTGATGAGCAGTTCTTC | CASSPSRRAVVDEQFF | TRBJ2-1 | TRBV27 | - | -
TGTGCCAGCAGCGGGGGGGGCCGACCCATGAACACTGAAGCTTTCTTT | CASSGGGRPMNTEAFF | TRBJ1-1 | TRBV5-4 | - | -
TGTGCCAGCAGTCAAGGGCGAGGCGGGGGCGATGAGCAGTTCTTC | CASSQGRGGGDEQFF | TRBJ2-1 | TRBV6-6 | few | -
TGTGCCACAACACAGGGGAGTGAGACCCAGTACTTC | CATTQGSETQYF | TRBJ2-5 | TRBV10-3 | few | TRBD1
TGCGCCAGCAGCCAAGCCCCACCGGGTCAGTCCTCCTACAATGAGCAGTTCTTC | CASSQAPPGQSSYNEQFF | TRBJ2-1 | TRBV4-3 | few | -
TGTGCCAGCTCAGATACAGGGGGCAAGTACGAGCAGTACTTC | CASSDTGGKYEQYF | TRBJ2-7 | TRBV18 | few | TRBD1
TGTGCTAGCAGCCCGGGACTAGCGGGCGGTGGTCGCGAGACCCAGTACTTC | CASSPGLAGGGRETQYF | TRBJ2-5 | TRBV7-7 | few | TRBD2
TGTGCCAGCAGCATTAACGGACAGACTAGCGAGGTGTTCTTC | CASSINGQTSEVFF | TRBJ2-1 | TRBV7-3 | few | TRBD2
TGCGCCAGCAGCCTTCAACCGGGACAGGGCAAAAACATTCAGTACTTC | CASSLQPGQGKNIQYF | TRBJ2-4 | TRBV4-1 | few | TRBD1